Listed here are 21 T cell receptor beta chains from one sample, sequenced in a study of blood T cell repertoires in COVID-19. Using immunoSEQ multiplex PCR, the repertoire was profiled, and TCRdb retains in-frame clones only, with some absent. This sample yields hundreds of thousands of clones, of which around 88% are seen a single time; about 5.4% belongs to the top ten. Material: peripheral blood. These TCRs come from an elderly woman with COVID-19, enrolled during active disease.

The J gene is TRBJ1-2, the V gene TRBV28, with D possibly being TRBD1 (6 bases). In germline, CDR1 is MDHEN, CDR2 SYDVKM. V was trimmed by 1 base and J by 8 bases, leaving 11 bases between them. The length of the CDR3 is 13 residues. CDR3: CASSLSGEHGYTF. The DNA for the CDR3 is TGTGCCAGCAGTTTATCAGGGGAACACGGCTACACCTTC.

The chain recombines TRBV3-1 (or the pseudogene TRBV3-2) with TRBJ1-6, with D possibly being TRBD1 (5 bases). V was shortened by 4 bases and J by 7 bases, with 11 bases between the two germline ends. This CDR3 comprises 14 residues. Per germline, CDR1 LGHDT and CDR2 YNNKEL (reference sequence). The CDR3 bases are TGTGCCAGCAGCCCTCAGGGTGAAAATTCACCCCTCCACTTT. This sequence encodes CASSPQGENSPLHF.

The chain combines TRBV19 with TRBJ1-5, with D perhaps TRBD1 (5 bases). The V gene's germline CDR1 is LNHDA and CDR2 SQIVND (reference sequence). Trimming removed 7 bases at V and 7 bases at J, with 17 bases between. The CDR3 is 14 residues long. Written as DNA, the CDR3 is TGTGCCAGTAATGCAGGACAAGGAGTCCAGCCCCAGCATTTT. Protein product: CASNAGQGVQPQHF.

The chain recombines TRBV7-9 with TRBJ1-4, with D unclear. From germline, CDR1 is SEHNR and CDR2 FQNEAQ (reference sequence). V lost 4 bases, J lost 7 bases, and 13 bases lay in between. The CDR3 extends over 14 amino acids. The CDR3: CASSSVSLGEKLFF. For the CDR3, the DNA is TGTGCCAGCAGCTCAGTCTCCCTAGGTGAAAAACTGTTTTTT.

The V gene is TRBV9, the J gene TRBJ1-1, with D maybe TRBD1 (6 bases). Per the germline V gene, CDR1 is SGDLS and CDR2 is YYNGEE. The CDR3 extends over 14 amino acids. Trimming stripped 4 bases from V and 5 bases from J, with 15 bases between. CDR3 coding DNA: TGTGCCAGCAGCACCCGGGACACTATAACTGAAGCTTTCTTT. Its protein product is CASSTRDTITEAFF.

The chain combines TRBV15 with TRBJ2-5; the D is unclear. Germline CDR1 reads LNHNV; CDR2 reads YYDKDF (reference sequence). V was shortened by 0 bases and J by 7 bases, with 6 bases between the two germline ends. CDR3 size: 12 residues. The CDR3 reads CATSRDQLTQYF. The CDR3 DNA sequence: TGTGCCACCAGCAGAGACCAATTGACCCAGTACTTC.

The chain combines TRBV5-1 with TRBJ1-2; no definite D call. V gave up 4 bases and J gave up 0 bases, with 7 bases separating them. The CDR3 consists of 13 residues. Germline V gene sequence: CDR1 SGHRS, CDR2 YFSETQ. CDR3 residues: CASSTLSNYGYTF. DNA for the CDR3: TGCGCCAGCAGCACTTTATCTAACTATGGCTACACCTTC.

The rearrangement links TRBV19 to TRBJ2-2, with TRBD2 matching 12 bases. Germline lookup yields CDR1 LNHDA and CDR2 SQIVND (reference sequence). The ends lost 6 bases at V and 6 bases at J; junction bases unmatched: 8. The CDR3 has 16 residues. CDR3: CASRSLAGGPAGELFF. CDR3 DNA: TGTGCCAGTAGGTCCCTAGCGGGGGGGCCGGCCGGGGAGCTGTTTTTT. Drawing the rest from reference TRBV19 and TRBJ2-2, the complete variable domain is DGGITQSPKYLFRKEGQNVTLSCEQNLNHDAMYWYRQDPGQGLRLIYYSQIVNDFQKGDIAEGYSVSREKKESFPLTVTSAQKNPTAFYLCASRSLAGGPAGELFFGEGSRLTVL.

V is TRBV11-3 and J is TRBJ2-1; D might be TRBD1 (6 bases). With 0 bases removed from V and 9 bases from J, the gap between germline ends came to 15 bases. This CDR3 region has 15 residues. Germline lookup yields CDR1 SGHNT and CDR2 YENEEA. CDR3 sequence (DNA): TGTGCCAGCAGCTTAGAGTGGCAGGGGCAGGGTGAGCAGTTCTTC. Amino acids: CASSLEWQGQGEQFF.

The rearrangement joins TRBV7-9 to TRBJ1-3; D gene uncertain. CDR1 is SEHNR and CDR2 is FQNEAQ in the germline V gene (reference sequence). The CDR3 extends over 13 amino acids. Trimming cost V 3 bases and J 2 bases, with 5 bases left between them. In nucleotides, the CDR3 is TGTGCCAGCAGCTTCGGGACTGGAAACACCATATATTTT. Amino acid sequence: CASSFGTGNTIYF.

The V and J genes are TRBV3-1 (or the pseudogene TRBV3-2) and TRBJ1-2; possibly TRBD1 for D (5 bases). The germline gives CDR1 LGHDT, CDR2 YNNKEL (reference sequence). The germline V and J ends were trimmed by 1 base and 5 bases, with 14 bases remaining between them. This CDR3 spans 15 amino acids. The CDR3 loop is CASSQGSTGIYGYTF. CDR3 in DNA: TGTGCCAGCAGCCAAGGGTCAACAGGAATTTATGGCTACACCTTC.

CDR3: CASSEAGGAYNEQFF. In nucleotides, the CDR3 is TGTGCCAGCAGTGAAGCGGGGGGGGCGTACAATGAGCAGTTCTTC. The chain combines TRBV6-1 with TRBJ2-1, with D possibly being TRBD2 (7 bases). V shed 0 bases and J shed 4 bases, with 10 bases lying between them. The CDR3 has 15 amino acids. CDR1 is MNHNS, CDR2 SASEGT, per germline.

The table lists this clone with a few counts. The V and J genes are TRBV19 and TRBJ1-6; D might be TRBD1 (6 bases). CDR3 length: 17 residues. Trimming stripped 5 bases from V and 9 bases from J, with 23 bases between. Germline V gives CDR1 LNHDA, CDR2 SQIVND (reference sequence). CDR3 nucleotide sequence: TGTGCCAGTAGTGCCTTTGGGACGGACAGTCTGTTTTCACCCCTCCACTTT. This sequence encodes CASSAFGTDSLFSPLHF.

The DNA for the CDR3 is TGCGCCAGCAGCCAGACAGGGGGCCAAGGCTATGGCTACACCTTC. Translated: CASSQTGGQGYGYTF. The gene calls are TRBV5-1 and TRBJ1-2; 10 nucleotides line up with TRBD1. Germline loops: CDR1 SGHRS, CDR2 YFSETQ. V was pared by 4 bases and J by 4 bases, with 7 bases of the junction left unmatched. This CDR3 spans 15 amino acids.

V gene TRBV5-1 combines with J gene TRBJ2-5, with 7 bases aligning to TRBD1. This CDR3 region has 15 residues. The junction had 8 bases not matched to a gene; V was cut back by 1 base and J by 5 bases. Germline CDR1 reads SGHRS; CDR2 reads YFSETQ. CDR3 loop: CASSLNRGGWETQYF. The CDR3 DNA reads TGCGCCAGCAGCTTGAACAGGGGTGGCTGGGAGACCCAGTACTTC.

This chain links TRBV20-1 with TRBJ1-2; D gene uncertain. The germline CDR1 and CDR2 sequences are DFQATT and SNEGSKA (reference sequence). V was cut by 3 bases and J by 4 bases, with 12 bases left in between. The CDR3 consists of 13 residues. CDR3 sequence: CSASPGAIYGYTF. In DNA form, the CDR3 reads TGCAGTGCTAGTCCGGGAGCAATCTATGGCTACACCTTC.

The rearrangement joins TRBV27 to TRBJ2-1; 7 bases are a match to TRBD1. The CDR3 is 17 residues long. V shed 3 bases and J 9 bases; nucleotides not matched to a gene: 17. Germline lookup yields CDR1 MNHEY and CDR2 SMNVEV (reference sequence). The CDR3 loop is CASSFDLQGKGLSEQFF. The CDR3 nucleotides read TGTGCCAGCAGTTTTGACCTACAGGGGAAGGGGTTAAGTGAGCAGTTCTTC.

The chain joins TRBV5-1 to TRBJ1-4; 8 positions agree with TRBD1. Trimming cost V 4 bases and J 8 bases; bases outside gene matches: 10. Germline CDR1 SGHRS, CDR2 YFSETQ. CDR3 length: 15 amino acids. CDR3 amino acids: CASSAVGQGGEKLFF. Written as DNA, the CDR3 is TGCGCCAGCAGCGCGGTCGGACAGGGTGGGGAAAAACTGTTTTTT.

On this clone itself: Compared with germline, one end of the junction differs, possibly owing to a read error. This chain connects TRBV6-6 to TRBJ1-1, with 9 nucleotides matching TRBD1. This CDR3 comprises 10 residues. The germline CDR1 and CDR2 sequences are MNHNY and SVGAGI (reference sequence). CDR3 protein: CASSYRDRVF. The CDR3 region has the DNA TGTGCCAGCAGTTACCGGGACAGGGTATTT.

The rearrangement links TRBV5-1 to TRBJ1-6; D is unclear. Germline V lookup: CDR1 SGHRS, CDR2 YFSETQ. This CDR3 contains 21 residues. V lost 2 bases to trimming and J lost 0 bases, with 24 bases between them. CDR3 DNA: TGCGCCAGCAGCTTCACGCCAGGCAACCTCGCTCCCCCCTCCTATAATTCACCCCTCCACTTT. Translated, it gives CASSFTPGNLAPPSYNSPLHF.

V gene TRBV6-5 combines with J gene TRBJ1-1, with 7 nucleotides matching TRBD1. V lost 4 bases to trimming and J lost 4 bases; unmatched junction nucleotides: 6. In germline, CDR1 is MNHEY, CDR2 SVGAGI. There are 14 residues in the CDR3. This chain's CDR3 is CASSSEGAVTEAFF. The DNA of the CDR3 is TGTGCCAGCAGTTCGGAGGGGGCGGTCACTGAAGCTTTCTTT.